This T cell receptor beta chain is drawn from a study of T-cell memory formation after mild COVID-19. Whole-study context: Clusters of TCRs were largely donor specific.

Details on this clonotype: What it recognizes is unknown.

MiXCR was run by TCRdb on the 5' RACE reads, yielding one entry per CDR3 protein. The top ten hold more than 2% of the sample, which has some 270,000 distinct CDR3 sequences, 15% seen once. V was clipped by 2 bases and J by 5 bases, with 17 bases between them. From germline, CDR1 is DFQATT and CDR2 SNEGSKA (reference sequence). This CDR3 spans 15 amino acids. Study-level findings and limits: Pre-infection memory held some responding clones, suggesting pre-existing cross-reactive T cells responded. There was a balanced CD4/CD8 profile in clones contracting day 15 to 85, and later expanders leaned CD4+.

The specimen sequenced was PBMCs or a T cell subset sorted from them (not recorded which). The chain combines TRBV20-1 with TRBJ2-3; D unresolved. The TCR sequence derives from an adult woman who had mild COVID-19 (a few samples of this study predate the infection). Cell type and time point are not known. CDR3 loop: CSARPSVAAKDTQYF. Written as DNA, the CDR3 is TGCAGTGCTAGACCCTCGGTTGCGGCAAAAGATACGCAGTATTTT.